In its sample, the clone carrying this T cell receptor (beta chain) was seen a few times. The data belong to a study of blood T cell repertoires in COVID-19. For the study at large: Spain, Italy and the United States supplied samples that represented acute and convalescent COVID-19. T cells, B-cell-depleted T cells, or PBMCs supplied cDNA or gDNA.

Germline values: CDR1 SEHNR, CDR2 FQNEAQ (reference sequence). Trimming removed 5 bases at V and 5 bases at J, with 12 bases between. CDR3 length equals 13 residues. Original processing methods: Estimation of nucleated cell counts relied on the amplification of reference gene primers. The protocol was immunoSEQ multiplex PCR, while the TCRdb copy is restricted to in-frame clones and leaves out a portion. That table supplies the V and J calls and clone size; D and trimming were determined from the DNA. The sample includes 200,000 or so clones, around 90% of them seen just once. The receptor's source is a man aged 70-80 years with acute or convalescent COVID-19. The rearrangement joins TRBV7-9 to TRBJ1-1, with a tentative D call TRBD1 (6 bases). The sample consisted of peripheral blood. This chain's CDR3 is CASSKQGSTEAFF. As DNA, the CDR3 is TGTGCCAGCAGCAAACAGGGTAGTACTGAAGCTTTCTTT.